This T cell receptor (beta chain) came from a study of beta chain features in type 1 diabetes. Sequencing targeted expressed TCRB transcripts, as all isolated RNA had been reverse transcribed. TCRdb keeps only in-frame clones here, not all; method: immunoSEQ multiplex PCR. The sample consists of fewer than 45,000 clones, roughly 64% of them appearing once. The TCR sequence derives from a woman aged 25-40 years in good health. Sequenced input: Tregs from blood.

The CDR3 loop reads CASRRQGDTEAFF. The DNA of the CDR3 is TGCGCCAGCAGACGGCAGGGGGACACTGAAGCTTTCTTT. The chain is built from TRBV23-1 and TRBJ1-1, with 7 bases matching TRBD1. TRBV23-1 is classed as an ORF, of uncertain function. With 6 bases clipped from V and 3 bases from J, the junction kept 4 bases outside the gene matches. This CDR3 spans 13 amino acids.